This T cell receptor beta chain is drawn from a study of blood T cell repertoires in COVID-19. On the study more broadly: Samples representing acute and convalescent COVID-19 were sourced from the United States, Italy and Spain.

Germline V gene sequence: CDR1 SNHLY, CDR2 FYNNEI. V shed 9 bases and J 6 bases; nucleotides not matched to a gene: 7. This CDR3 has 12 amino acids. This clone is medium-sized in the sample. Repertoires were generated with immunoSEQ multiplex PCR, while TCRdb's copy carries only in-frame clones and drops some. The sample holds about 73,000 clones; roughly 89% are singletons and the top ten take roughly 9.6%. The receptor was derived from a man older than 75 with acute or convalescent COVID-19. V and J are TRBV2 and TRBJ2-7; TRBD1 matches at 8 bases. Sequenced: peripheral blood. The DNA of the CDR3 is TGTGCCAGAGGACAGGGAAGTCGCGAGCAGTACTTC. This gives the protein CARGQGSREQYF.